This is a list of T cell receptor beta chains from one sample in a study of cytotoxic CD8 clonotypes in ibrutinib-treated CLL. The data were produced by immunoSEQ multiplex PCR, yet TCRdb's version contains in-frame clones alone and is incomplete. The table lists almost 85,000 clones, about 86% of them singletons. Sequenced material: PBMCs, taken before ibrutinib treatment. Receptor source: a human donor with chronic lymphocytic leukemia. The CDR3 runs from the conserved cysteine through the conserved F or W. D genes are given only for firm matches. Clone size appears in some rows only: once, few, many, or a class for an expanded clone.

abundance | d_gene | j_gene | v_gene | CDR3nt | CDR3aa
NA | NA | TRBJ1-1 | TRBV30 | TGTGCCTGGAGTGGTGGGTCGTTCGGAAAACAAGCTTTCTTT | CAWSGGSFGKQAFF
NA | NA | TRBJ1-4 | TRBV7-9 | TGTGCCAGCAGACCAAACCGGGACGCCCGGGATGAAAAACTGTTTTTT | CASRPNRDARDEKLFF
NA | NA | TRBJ1-1 | TRBV10-3 | TGTGCCATCGGTAAGGGGGGAGATACTGAAGCTTTCTTT | CAIGKGGDTEAFF
NA | TRBD2 | TRBJ2-1 | TRBV5-1 | TGCGCCAGCAGCGGGACTAGCGGGAGCAATGAGCAGTTCTTC | CASSGTSGSNEQFF
NA | NA | TRBJ2-1 | TRBV7-9 | TGTGCCAGCAGCTTTCTTGGGGGCTCCTCTGAGCAGTTCTTC | CASSFLGGSSEQFF
once | NA | TRBJ2-5 | TRBV5-6 | TGTGCCAGCAGCTTGGGACAGGGAGGAGAGACCCAGTACTTC | CASSLGQGGETQYF
NA | NA | TRBJ2-2 | TRBV10-2 | TGCGCCAGCAGTGAAAAGCGTCGGACCGGGGAGCTGTTTTTT | CASSEKRRTGELFF
NA | NA | TRBJ1-2 | TRBV19 | TGTGCCAGTAGTATGTCGGGGGCGGGGTACTATGGCTACACCTTC | CASSMSGAGYYGYTF
NA | TRBD2 | TRBJ2-2 | TRBV14 | TGTGCCAGCAGCCATGGGACTAGCGGGTTTACCGGGGAGCTGTTTTTT | CASSHGTSGFTGELFF
NA | NA | TRBJ2-5 | TRBV7-7 | TGTGCCAGCAGCTTAAGATCTTTGGTCCAAGAGACCCAGTACTTC | CASSLRSLVQETQYF